This is a list of T cell receptor beta chains from one sample in a study of blood T cells in healthy people across ages. TCRdb redid the calling of the 5' RACE reads with MiXCR, one entry per CDR3 protein. This sample yields about a million distinct CDR3 sequences, of which around two fifths are seen a single time; about an eighth belongs to the top ten. The material sequenced was blood. These receptor sequences come from a man between 18 and 35 years old in good health. The CDR3 runs from the conserved cysteine through the conserved F or W. The D gene is left open where the match is weak. Not all rows give a size; the values are once, few, many and, for expanded clones, a class.

J: TRBJ2-1; V: TRBV2; D: NA; size: NA; DNA: TGTGCCAGTTCGGGGGCACAGGGGCAGTACAATGAGCAGTTCTTC; CDR3: CASSGAQGQYNEQFF
J: TRBJ1-2; V: TRBV28; D: NA; size: NA; DNA: TGTGCCAGCGGGGGTCATCTTAACTATGGCTACACCTTC; CDR3: CASGGHLNYGYTF
J: TRBJ2-1; V: TRBV7-9; D: NA; size: NA; DNA: TGTGCCAGCAGCAGCAGCATCAATGAGCAGTTCTTC; CDR3: CASSSSINEQFF
J: TRBJ1-1; V: TRBV5-1; D: NA; size: NA; DNA: TGCGCCAGCAGCTTGGATGGGGGATTGAACACTGAAGCTTTCTTT; CDR3: CASSLDGGLNTEAFF
J: TRBJ1-2; V: TRBV20-1; D: NA; size: NA; DNA: TGCAGTGCTGATGACAGGTTGAACTATGGCTACACCTTC; CDR3: CSADDRLNYGYTF
J: TRBJ1-5; V: TRBV6-2/TRBV6-3; D: NA; size: NA; DNA: TGTGCCAGCAGTTATCATAGCAATCAGCCCCAGCATTTT; CDR3: CASSYHSNQPQHF
J: TRBJ1-5; V: TRBV29-1; D: NA; size: NA; DNA: TGCAGCGTTGTCAGGGGAAACAATCAGCCCCAGCATTTT; CDR3: CSVVRGNNQPQHF
J: TRBJ1-5; V: TRBV20-1; D: TRBD1; size: NA; DNA: TGCAGTGCTCAGGACAGGGCAAATCAGCCCCAGCATTTT; CDR3: CSAQDRANQPQHF
J: TRBJ2-3; V: TRBV7-2; D: TRBD1; size: NA; DNA: TGTGCCAGCAGCTTAAAGTCCCAGGGGGCAAGGACAGATACGCAGTATTTT; CDR3: CASSLKSQGARTDTQYF
J: TRBJ1-2; V: TRBV7-9; D: NA; size: NA; DNA: TGTGCCAGCAGTACGGGTCGTTTAGCTATCCTCACCTTC; CDR3: CASSTGRLAILTF
J: TRBJ1-2; V: TRBV6-6; D: TRBD1; size: few; DNA: TGTGCCAGCAGGAGAGACAGGGGAGATGATGGCTACACCTTC; CDR3: CASRRDRGDDGYTF
J: TRBJ2-1; V: TRBV6-1; D: NA; size: few; DNA: TGTGCCAGCAGTACACAGACAGGCCAATCCTACAATGAGCAGTTCTTC; CDR3: CASSTQTGQSYNEQFF
J: TRBJ2-7; V: TRBV18; D: TRBD1; size: NA; DNA: TGTGCCAGCTCGTTAGACGGACAGGCCGTTTCCTACGAGCAGTACTTC; CDR3: CASSLDGQAVSYEQYF
J: TRBJ2-3; V: TRBV6-5; D: NA; size: few; DNA: TGTGCCAGCAGAGCGGGCACCGGGGAGTATTTT; CDR3: CASRAGTGEYF
J: TRBJ2-1; V: TRBV4-1; D: NA; size: once; DNA: TGCGCCAGCAGCCAAGATCGGGCAGCGGAGCAGTTCTTC; CDR3: CASSQDRAAEQFF
J: TRBJ2-2; V: TRBV7-9; D: NA; size: NA; DNA: TGTGCCAGCAGCCCAAAGTCGGCATCGAACACCGGGGAGCTGTTTTTT; CDR3: CASSPKSASNTGELFF
J: TRBJ2-1; V: TRBV20-1; D: TRBD2; size: few; DNA: TGCAGTGCTAGATTCGCTAGCGGGGAGAATGAGCAGTTCTTC; CDR3: CSARFASGENEQFF
J: TRBJ2-7; V: TRBV2; D: NA; size: NA; DNA: TGTGCCAGCAGCTTGCGGGGCACTTTCTACGAGCAGTACTTC; CDR3: CASSLRGTFYEQYF
J: TRBJ2-1; V: TRBV3-1; D: NA; size: NA; DNA: TGTGCCAGCAGCCAAGTGGTAATACGGTCCTACAATGAGCAGTTCTTC; CDR3: CASSQVVIRSYNEQFF
J: TRBJ2-5; V: TRBV9; D: NA; size: NA; DNA: TGTGCCAGCAGCGCGATGACAGCCTCCCAAGAGACCCAGTACTTC; CDR3: CASSAMTASQETQYF
J: TRBJ1-2; V: TRBV5-6; D: NA; size: NA; DNA: TGTGCCAGCAGCTTGGCCGTGACAGAAGCTAACTATGGCTACACCTTC; CDR3: CASSLAVTEANYGYTF
J: TRBJ2-5; V: TRBV27; D: TRBD1; size: NA; DNA: TGTGCCAGCAGTTCACAGGGGGCTCCAAGAGAGACCCAGTACTTC; CDR3: CASSSQGAPRETQYF
J: TRBJ2-1; V: TRBV3-1; D: NA; size: few; DNA: TGTGCCAGCAGCCAAGATCTGGCAGGGATTAACAATGAGCAGTTCTTC; CDR3: CASSQDLAGINNEQFF
J: TRBJ1-4; V: TRBV7-9; D: NA; size: NA; DNA: TGTGCCAGCAGCTTAAACAAGGGATCTGAAAAACTGTTTTTT; CDR3: CASSLNKGSEKLFF
J: TRBJ1-1; V: TRBV7-2; D: TRBD1; size: few; DNA: TGTGCCAGCAGCTTAGAGGGGACAGTGAACACTGAAGCTTTCTTT; CDR3: CASSLEGTVNTEAFF
J: TRBJ2-2; V: TRBV29-1; D: TRBD1; size: NA; DNA: TGCAGCGCCTCGACAGGGGTGGACACCGGGGAGCTGTTTTTT; CDR3: CSASTGVDTGELFF
J: TRBJ1-1; V: TRBV20-1; D: NA; size: NA; DNA: TGCAGTGCTGGGAGGTCTGACCCCACGAACACTGAAGCTTTCTTT; CDR3: CSAGRSDPTNTEAFF
J: TRBJ1-1; V: TRBV6-2/TRBV6-3; D: TRBD1; size: NA; DNA: TGTGCCAGCAGTTACTCCCGGGACAGCTCCACTGAAGCTTTCTTT; CDR3: CASSYSRDSSTEAFF
J: TRBJ2-1; V: TRBV14; D: NA; size: once; DNA: TGTGCCAGCAGTCTCAGGGGGAGGAGCTCCTACAATGAGCAGTTCTTC; CDR3: CASSLRGRSSYNEQFF
J: TRBJ2-1; V: TRBV5-5; D: NA; size: NA; DNA: TGTGCCAGCAGCTTGGCCGGTATGGGTAGCTCCTACAATGAGCAGTTCTTC; CDR3: CASSLAGMGSSYNEQFF
J: TRBJ1-4; V: TRBV14; D: NA; size: many; DNA: TGTGCCAGCAGCCAATGGACCCTCGGTAATGAAAAACTGTTTTTT; CDR3: CASSQWTLGNEKLFF
J: TRBJ1-1; V: TRBV10-3; D: NA; size: NA; DNA: TGTGCCATCAGTGAGTCGGACGTTGTTAGGAACACTGAAGCTTTCTTT; CDR3: CAISESDVVRNTEAFF
J: TRBJ2-1; V: TRBV6-2/TRBV6-3; D: TRBD2; size: NA; DNA: TGTGCCAGCAGTTACTCTAGCGGGGGGGCCTCTGAGCAGTTCTTC; CDR3: CASSYSSGGASEQFF
J: TRBJ2-2; V: TRBV7-2; D: NA; size: NA; DNA: TGTGCCAGCAGCCCCGGGGTGGTTGGGGAGCTGTTTTTT; CDR3: CASSPGVVGELFF
J: TRBJ2-7; V: TRBV6-2/TRBV6-3; D: NA; size: NA; DNA: TGTGCCAGCAGTTATCCCCCTTTCCCCGCTCATGATGAGCAGTACTTC; CDR3: CASSYPPFPAHDEQYF
J: TRBJ2-5; V: TRBV20-1; D: NA; size: NA; DNA: TGCAGTGCTAGAGCGGTTCAAGAGGCCCAGTACTTC; CDR3: CSARAVQEAQYF
J: TRBJ2-5; V: TRBV6-2/TRBV6-3; D: NA; size: few; DNA: TGTGCCAGCAGTTCCGGGACCTTTCGGGAGACCCAGTACTTC; CDR3: CASSSGTFRETQYF
J: TRBJ2-3; V: TRBV9; D: NA; size: few; DNA: TGTGCCAGCAGCGTAGAAGGCCCGGCGACAGATACGCAGTATTTT; CDR3: CASSVEGPATDTQYF
J: TRBJ2-1; V: TRBV27; D: NA; size: NA; DNA: TGTGCCAGCAGTTTATACCGTCCCGCTTATAATGAGCAGTTCTTC; CDR3: CASSLYRPAYNEQFF
J: TRBJ2-7; V: TRBV9; D: TRBD1; size: NA; DNA: TGTGCCAGCAGCGTAGAACCGGACAGGGGGCCCGAGCAGTACTTC; CDR3: CASSVEPDRGPEQYF
J: TRBJ2-1; V: TRBV6-2/TRBV6-3; D: NA; size: few; DNA: TGTGCCAGCAGAATGGCATGGGACTTAGGCAATGAGCAGTTCTTC; CDR3: CASRMAWDLGNEQFF
J: TRBJ1-2; V: TRBV4-3; D: NA; size: NA; DNA: TGCGCCAGCAGCCAAGGTAGGAGACAGCCCGGCTATGGCTACACCTTC; CDR3: CASSQGRRQPGYGYTF
J: TRBJ2-3; V: TRBV11-2; D: NA; size: NA; DNA: TGTGCCAGCAGCTTAGATCCAGATACGCAGTATTTT; CDR3: CASSLDPDTQYF
J: TRBJ2-1; V: TRBV20-1; D: NA; size: NA; DNA: TGCAGTGCTAGAGAGCAGCGGACTTGCAATGAGCAGTTCTTC; CDR3: CSAREQRTCNEQFF
J: TRBJ1-1; V: TRBV30; D: NA; size: few; DNA: TGTGCCTGGAGGGAGGGGTTTAACACTGAAGCTTTCTTT; CDR3: CAWREGFNTEAFF
J: TRBJ1-2; V: TRBV5-5; D: NA; size: many; DNA: TGTGCCAGCAGCCGGGACAATAACTATGGCTACACCTTC; CDR3: CASSRDNNYGYTF
J: TRBJ1-2; V: TRBV4-2; D: TRBD1; size: NA; DNA: TGTGCCAGCAGAGGGGGACAGAGTAACTATGGCTACACCTTC; CDR3: CASRGGQSNYGYTF
J: TRBJ2-1; V: TRBV30; D: NA; size: NA; DNA: TGTGCCTGGAATCAGCGGCACTCCTACAATGAGCAGTTCTTC; CDR3: CAWNQRHSYNEQFF
J: TRBJ1-3; V: TRBV12-3/TRBV12-4; D: TRBD1; size: few; DNA: TGTGCCAGCAGTCCCGGACAGGGGTCTGGAAACACCATATATTTT; CDR3: CASSPGQGSGNTIYF
J: TRBJ2-5; V: TRBV12-3/TRBV12-4; D: TRBD2; size: few; DNA: TGTGCCAGCAGTTCAGGACTAGCGGGGGGATCAGAGACCCAGTACTTC; CDR3: CASSSGLAGGSETQYF
J: TRBJ1-2; V: TRBV6-5; D: TRBD1; size: NA; DNA: TGTGCCAGCAGTTACTCGGACAGGGCCGACTATGGCTACACCTTC; CDR3: CASSYSDRADYGYTF
J: TRBJ2-3; V: TRBV29-1; D: TRBD1; size: once; DNA: TGCAGCGTTGACGGGACAGGGTTTGGCGATACGCAGTATTTT; CDR3: CSVDGTGFGDTQYF
J: TRBJ2-2; V: TRBV9; D: NA; size: NA; DNA: TGTGCCAGCAGCGTATCGGGACCATTCACCGGGGAGCTGTTTTTT; CDR3: CASSVSGPFTGELFF
J: TRBJ2-2; V: TRBV12-3/TRBV12-4; D: TRBD2; size: NA; DNA: TGTGCCAGCAATCTAGCGGCGACGTACTACGGGGAGCTGTTTTTT; CDR3: CASNLAATYYGELFF
J: TRBJ1-2; V: TRBV12-3/TRBV12-4; D: TRBD1; size: NA; DNA: TGTGCCAGCAATGACTGGGACAGTCTAGTCGAGAATGGCTACACCTTC; CDR3: CASNDWDSLVENGYTF
J: TRBJ2-1; V: TRBV4-1; D: NA; size: NA; DNA: TGCGCCAGCAGCCAAAGAGCCCGACAGGAAGAGAATGAGCAGTTCTTC; CDR3: CASSQRARQEENEQFF
J: TRBJ1-1; V: TRBV25-1; D: NA; size: NA; DNA: TGTGCCAGCAGTGAGGGTGCGGGCAGGGGTCATCGTGGAGCTTTCTTT; CDR3: CASSEGAGRGHRGAFF
J: TRBJ2-1; V: TRBV29-1; D: TRBD2; size: few; DNA: TGCAGCGTTGATTGGATGGTCACGGGACTAGCGGGACCTAGCTCCTACAATGAGCAGTTCTTC; CDR3: CSVDWMVTGLAGPSSYNEQFF
J: TRBJ2-2; V: TRBV7-3; D: TRBD2; size: NA; DNA: TGTGCCAGCAGCTCGCCCCCCCTATTGGACTGGCGGGGGGGTGGCACCGGGGAGCTGTTTTTT; CDR3: CASSSPPLLDWRGGGTGELFF